This paragraph reports one T cell receptor beta chain. In this sample, this clone turned up once. Its antigen has not been determined. No much larger clone is present one base from it, and per-base qualities are unavailable. This specimen's time point label, interpreted: neoterminal ileum biopsy at postoperative endoscopy, about 6 months after surgery. Adults with ileal or ileocolonic Crohn's disease for whom ileocolonic resection was indicated were considered eligible. Whole ileal mucosal biopsies were kept frozen at -80 degrees C prior to DNA extraction. A TRizol-based method was used to extract genomic DNA from the frozen whole biopsies, and the DNA was quantified with a NanoDrop 2000 spectrophotometer. For commercial TCRB immunosequencing, around 500 nanograms of biopsy DNA were submitted for each sample. Adaptive Biotechnology amplified CDR3 regions from genomic DNA with a two-step multiplex PCR that controlled for amplification bias. In the first PCR, primers covered every V and J gene segment, and in the second PCR, barcodes and Illumina adapters were added. CDR3 libraries were sequenced on an Illumina instrument. In the original analysis: Analysis combined the vendor-provided pipelines with custom analysis of raw data in R/Bioconductor under R version 3.3.0. Clonality, which ranges from 0 to 1, was calculated as the inverse of the normalised Shannon entropy across all productive clones. High-frequency clones were defined as the share of the repertoire occupied by the top 100 clones, with only clones passing a 95% confidence test being retained. Overlap between samples was measured with the Morisita-Horn index, while repertoire diversity was measured with the Simpson index. TCRdb provides this immuneACCESS table in a form limited to in-frame rearrangements. Some clones are lacking; in checked studies, under half of them reflect an unresolved V gene, and why the rest are absent is not known. V, J and clone size are those of that table, while D and trimming were read from the DNA. This sample comprises around 2,500 clones, approximately 70% of them detected only once. About 20% of the sample is in the top ten clones.

V sheds 4 bases and J sheds 5 bases, leaving 17 bases between their ends. The CDR3 has 15 amino acids, counting the end cysteine and phenylalanine. The only DNA kept is the CDR3, 45 bases in frame from the first base. CDR1 and CDR2 (LGHNA, YSLEER) derive from the germline V gene. The sample comes from a study of T cell repertoires in ileal Crohn's disease (dated by TCRdb to 2018 to 2020). Turning to the overall study: The median duration of disease was 7.9 years, and at the time of surgery 30% to 35% of patients were active smokers. Surgery was performed for a complication in all patients, with stricturing disease in roughly 60% and penetrating disease in roughly 39%. Postoperative therapy was given to about half of the patients, with thiopurines administered to approximately twelve patients and anti-TNF agents administered to fewer than 20 patients. M6 samples were neoterminal ileum biopsies taken at postoperative colonoscopy. TCR repertoire analysis was performed in around 50 Crohn's disease patients drawn from a prospective multicentre cohort. The study was conducted in parallel with a multicentre cohort built to find predictors of early endoscopic recurrence after ileocolonic resection. A Rutgeerts score higher than i0 was the definition used for endoscopic postoperative recurrence. A total of 171 mucosal samples from roughly 57 patients were sequenced, with samples obtained at several locations on the surgical specimen and at postoperative endoscopy. Study-level results and caveats: Postoperative endoscopy was performed at varying times within the first year after surgery, with a median delay of approximately 6.8 months. Only a subgroup of patients, of unstated size, had their mucosal CD4 and CD8 T cells sorted and sequenced. Compared with CD4 T cells, sorted CD8 T cells held more high-frequency clones, which suggests that the mucosal expansions were mostly CD8. Patients who were active smokers at surgery had a significantly higher proportion of clonal expansions than non-smokers (about 25% vs 20%, p=0.02). Endoscopic recurrence was linked to a higher percentage of high-frequency clones at surgery, and recurrence occurred in every patient whose clonality exceeded 26.8% (18/57).

Sequences were obtained from ileal tissue. This sequence uses TRBV4-3 and TRBJ1-1; 5 matching bases give a weak D call of TRBD1. The TCR originated in an adult with Crohn's disease. The bases read TGCGCCAGCAGCCCGACCTCAGGGTTCCGGACTGAAGCTTTCTTT. Its protein reads: CASSPTSGFRTEAFF.